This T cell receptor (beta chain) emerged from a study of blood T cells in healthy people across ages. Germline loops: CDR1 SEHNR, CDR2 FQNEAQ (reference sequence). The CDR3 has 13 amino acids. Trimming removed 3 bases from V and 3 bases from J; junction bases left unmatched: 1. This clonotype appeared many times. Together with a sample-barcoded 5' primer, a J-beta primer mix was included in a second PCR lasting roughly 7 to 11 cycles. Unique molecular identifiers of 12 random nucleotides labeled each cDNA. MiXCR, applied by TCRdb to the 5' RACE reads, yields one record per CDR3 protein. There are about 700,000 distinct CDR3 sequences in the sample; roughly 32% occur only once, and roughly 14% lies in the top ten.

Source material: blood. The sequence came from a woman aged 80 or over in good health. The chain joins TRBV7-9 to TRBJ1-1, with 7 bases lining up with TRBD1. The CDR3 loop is CASSLTGHTEAFF. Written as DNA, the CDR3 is TGTGCCAGCAGCTTGACAGGGCACACTGAAGCTTTCTTT.